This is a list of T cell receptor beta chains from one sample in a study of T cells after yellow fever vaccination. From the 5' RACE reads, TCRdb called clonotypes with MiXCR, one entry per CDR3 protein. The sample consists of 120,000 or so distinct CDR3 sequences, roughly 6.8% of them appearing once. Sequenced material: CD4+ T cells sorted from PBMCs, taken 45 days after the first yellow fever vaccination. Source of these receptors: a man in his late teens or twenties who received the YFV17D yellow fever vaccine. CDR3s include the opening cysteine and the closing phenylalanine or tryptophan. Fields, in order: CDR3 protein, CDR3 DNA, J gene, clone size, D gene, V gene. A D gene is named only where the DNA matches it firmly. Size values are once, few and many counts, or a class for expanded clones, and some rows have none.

CASSHRGKTAEDTEAFF TGCGCCAGCAGCCACCGGGGGAAGACGGCAGAGGACACTGAAGCTTTCTTT TRBJ1-1 many NA TRBV4-1
CAIIGRIGTGELFF TGTGCCATCATTGGGAGGATTGGCACCGGGGAGCTGTTTTTT TRBJ2-2 NA NA TRBV10-3
CASSRGEQETQYF TGTGCCAGCAGCCGGGGGGAACAAGAGACCCAGTACTTC TRBJ2-5 many TRBD2 TRBV7-7
CASSLVSAADTQYF TGTGCCAGCAGCTTAGTATCGGCGGCAGATACGCAGTATTTT TRBJ2-3 NA NA TRBV7-3
CAISLGRGGIEELFF TGTGCCATCAGCTTGGGGCGGGGGGGCATTGAGGAGCTGTTTTTT TRBJ2-2 few TRBD2 TRBV5-4
CASSQISGGAETGELFF TGTGCCAGCAGCCAGATTAGCGGGGGGGCCGAGACCGGGGAGCTGTTTTTT TRBJ2-2 many TRBD2 TRBV4-2
CASSRTGQLAGELFF TGTGCCAGCAGTCGAACGGGACAGTTGGCCGGGGAGCTGTTTTTT TRBJ2-2 many TRBD1 TRBV6-1
CASSRGGTAYGYTF TGTGCCAGCAGCCGGGGGGGGACGGCCTATGGCTACACCTTC TRBJ1-2 many NA TRBV7-8
CASSPPLGTQETQYF TGTGCCAGCAGCCCCCCGCTGGGGACCCAAGAGACCCAGTACTTC TRBJ2-5 many NA TRBV7-9
CATSRDGMGPDTQYF TGTGCCACCAGCAGAGATGGAATGGGCCCAGATACGCAGTATTTT TRBJ2-3 many NA TRBV15
CASMRLAGEETQYF TGTGCCAGCATGCGTCTAGCGGGGGAAGAGACCCAGTACTTC TRBJ2-5 many TRBD2 TRBV3-1
CASSRWTGGLEKLFF TGCGCCAGCAGCAGGTGGACAGGGGGATTGGAAAAACTGTTTTTT TRBJ1-4 many TRBD1 TRBV5-1
CASSVRGGENEQFF TGTGCCAGCAGTGTCAGGGGAGGTGAGAATGAGCAGTTCTTC TRBJ2-1 many NA TRBV6-1
CATSSGVETQYF TGTGCCACCAGTTCAGGGGTGGAGACCCAGTACTTC TRBJ2-5 many NA TRBV24-1
CASSLRQGTGELFF TGTGCCAGCAGTTTGCGGCAGGGGACCGGGGAGCTGTTTTTT TRBJ2-2 many NA TRBV12-3/TRBV12-4
CASSLGMGLVFGEQFF TGTGCCAGCAGCTTGGGGATGGGACTAGTTTTCGGTGAGCAGTTCTTC TRBJ2-1 few TRBD2 TRBV5-8
CASSQDLQGSYNEQFF TGTGCCAGCAGCCAAGATCTACAGGGGTCCTACAATGAGCAGTTCTTC TRBJ2-1 many TRBD1 TRBV4-2
CSAENIMNTEAFF TGCAGTGCCGAAAACATTATGAACACTGAAGCTTTCTTT TRBJ1-1 many NA TRBV20-1
CASFSGQFYNEQFF TGTGCCAGCTTCTCGGGGCAGTTTTACAATGAGCAGTTCTTC TRBJ2-1 many NA TRBV6-1
CASSQTGAGGGLNEQFF TGTGCCAGCAGCCAGACAGGGGCAGGGGGTGGCCTCAATGAGCAGTTCTTC TRBJ2-1 many TRBD1 TRBV7-2
CASRSSATDTQYF TGTGCCAGTAGGAGCAGCGCCACAGATACGCAGTATTTT TRBJ2-3 many NA TRBV19
CASSFGRGGTDTQYF TGCGCCAGCAGCTTCGGGAGAGGTGGCACAGATACGCAGTATTTT TRBJ2-3 many NA TRBV5-1
CASSYGDRGGTEAFF TGTGCCAGCAGTTACGGAGACAGGGGGGGGACTGAAGCTTTCTTT TRBJ1-1 many TRBD1 TRBV6-5
CASSQNPGPRTF TGTGCCAGCAGCCAGAACCCGGGCCCCAGGACCTTC TRBJ1-2 NA NA TRBV6-5
CAWSTTSGGPSSTTDTQYF TGTGCCTGGAGTACGACTAGCGGGGGGCCCTCCAGCACCACAGATACGCAGTATTTT TRBJ2-3 many TRBD2 TRBV30
CAISDRGLAAYEQYF TGTGCCATCAGTGACCGGGGGCTAGCCGCCTACGAGCAGTACTTC TRBJ2-7 many NA TRBV10-3
CATSRALYEPTRKQFF TGTGCCACCAGCAGAGCTCTCTACGAGCCGACCCGTAAGCAGTTCTTC TRBJ2-1 NA NA TRBV15
CSAKTQVALTDTQYF TGCAGTGCTAAGACGCAGGTGGCTCTCACAGATACGCAGTATTTT TRBJ2-3 many NA TRBV20-1
CASSLGVFGGLNSPLHF TGTGCCAGCAGCTTAGGAGTGTTCGGCGGCCTAAATTCACCCCTCCACTTT TRBJ1-6 many NA TRBV7-2
CASSLRLAGQETQYF TGCGCCAGCAGCTTGCGCCTAGCGGGCCAAGAGACCCAGTACTTC TRBJ2-5 many TRBD2 TRBV5-1
CASSEMPGRGYTEAFF TGTGCCAGCAGTGAAATGCCGGGCAGGGGATACACTGAAGCTTTCTTT TRBJ1-1 many NA TRBV6-1
CASSFVSSYEQYF TGCGCCAGCAGCTTTGTCAGCTCCTACGAGCAGTACTTC TRBJ2-7 few NA TRBV5-1
CASSQGEDYGYTF TGTGCCAGCAGCCAAGGGGAAGACTATGGCTACACCTTC TRBJ1-2 NA NA TRBV14
CASSQDKVGYTF TGCGCCAGCAGCCAGGACAAGGTTGGCTACACCTTC TRBJ1-2 many NA TRBV5-1
CASSQSSGTSGKISYEQYF TGCGCCAGCAGCCAATCGTCCGGGACTAGCGGAAAAATCTCCTACGAGCAGTACTTC TRBJ2-7 many TRBD2 TRBV4-3
CASSATGQSYEQYF TGCGCCAGCAGCGCCACCGGACAGTCCTACGAGCAGTACTTC TRBJ2-7 many NA TRBV5-1
CASSLSQGSEQYF TGCGCCAGCAGCCTGAGCCAGGGTTCCGAGCAGTACTTC TRBJ2-7 many NA TRBV5-1
CASSRPGLSTYSYEQYF TGTGCCAGCAGTAGACCGGGACTCTCAACCTACTCCTACGAGCAGTACTTC TRBJ2-7 many NA TRBV6-5
CASSQDRRNTEAFF TGCGCCAGCAGCCAAGACCGGAGGAACACTGAAGCTTTCTTT TRBJ1-1 many NA TRBV4-1
CASSLQTYPGVYEQFF TGCGCCAGCAGCTTGCAAACGTACCCGGGAGTTTATGAGCAGTTCTTC TRBJ2-1 NA NA TRBV5-1
CSARGTVEGINQPQHF TGCAGTGCTAGAGGGACGGTGGAGGGGATCAATCAGCCCCAGCATTTT TRBJ1-5 many NA TRBV20-1
CASSPTGLEQFF TGCGCCAGCAGCCCGACAGGGCTTGAGCAGTTCTTC TRBJ2-1 many TRBD1 TRBV5-1
CASSPRQGRVRTEAFF TGTGCCAGCAGCCCCCGACAGGGTAGGGTACGAACTGAAGCTTTCTTT TRBJ1-1 many TRBD1 TRBV28
CASSRNNRGRRETQYF TGTGCCAGCAGTCGAAATAACAGGGGGCGGCGGGAGACCCAGTACTTC TRBJ2-5 many TRBD1 TRBV7-2
CASSLNQYGYTF TGTGCCAGCAGCTTGAATCAGTATGGCTACACCTTC TRBJ1-2 many NA TRBV5-6
CSARPPGGIHEQFF TGCAGTGCTAGACCCCCCGGGGGGATCCATGAGCAGTTCTTC TRBJ2-1 many TRBD2 TRBV20-1
CASSFGTGSSNQPQHF TGTGCCAGCAGTTTCGGGACAGGGAGTAGCAATCAGCCCCAGCATTTT TRBJ1-5 many TRBD1 TRBV6-5
CASSSGRYEQFF TGTGCCAGCAGCAGTGGACGTTATGAGCAGTTCTTC TRBJ2-1 many NA TRBV2
CSGRGNQETQYF TGCAGCGGCCGGGGGAATCAAGAGACCCAGTACTTC TRBJ2-5 many NA TRBV29-1
CSASGGRAGRGTQYF TGCAGTGCTAGCGGGGGTAGAGCGGGAAGGGGGACCCAGTACTTC TRBJ2-5 many TRBD2 TRBV20-1
CASSPHEASYNEQFF TGTGCCAGCAGCCCCCACGAGGCCTCCTACAATGAGCAGTTCTTC TRBJ2-1 many NA TRBV7-9